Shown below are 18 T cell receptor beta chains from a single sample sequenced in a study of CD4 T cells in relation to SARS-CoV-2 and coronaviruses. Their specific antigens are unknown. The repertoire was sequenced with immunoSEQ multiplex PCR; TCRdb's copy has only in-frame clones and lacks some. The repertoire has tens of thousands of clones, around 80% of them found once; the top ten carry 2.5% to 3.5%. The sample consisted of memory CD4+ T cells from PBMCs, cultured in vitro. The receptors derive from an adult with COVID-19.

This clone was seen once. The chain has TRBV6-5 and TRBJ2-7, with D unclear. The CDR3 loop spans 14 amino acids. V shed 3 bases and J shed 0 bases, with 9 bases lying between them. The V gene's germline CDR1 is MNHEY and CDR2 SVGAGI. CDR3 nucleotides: TGTGCCAGCAGTTATTCACCGACCTCCTACGAGCAGTACTTC. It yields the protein CASSYSPTSYEQYF.

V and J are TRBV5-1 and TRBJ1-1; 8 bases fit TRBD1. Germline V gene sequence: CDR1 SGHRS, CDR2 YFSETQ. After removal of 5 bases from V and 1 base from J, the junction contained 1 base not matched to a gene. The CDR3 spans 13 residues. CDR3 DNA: TGCGCCAGCAGAGGGACAGGGAACACTGAAGCTTTCTTT. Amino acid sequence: CASRGTGNTEAFF.

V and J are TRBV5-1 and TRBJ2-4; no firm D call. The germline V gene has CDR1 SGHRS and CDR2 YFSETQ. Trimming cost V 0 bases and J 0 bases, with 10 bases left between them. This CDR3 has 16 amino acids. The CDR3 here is CASSLEPMEAKNIQYF. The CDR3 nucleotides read TGCGCCAGCAGCTTGGAGCCAATGGAAGCCAAAAACATTCAGTACTTC.

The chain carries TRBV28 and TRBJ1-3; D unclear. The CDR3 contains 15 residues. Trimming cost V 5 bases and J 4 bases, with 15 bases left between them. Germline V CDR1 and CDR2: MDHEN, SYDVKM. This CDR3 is CASSNGPSSGNTIYF. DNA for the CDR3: TGTGCCAGCAGTAATGGACCCTCTTCCGGAAACACCATATATTTT.

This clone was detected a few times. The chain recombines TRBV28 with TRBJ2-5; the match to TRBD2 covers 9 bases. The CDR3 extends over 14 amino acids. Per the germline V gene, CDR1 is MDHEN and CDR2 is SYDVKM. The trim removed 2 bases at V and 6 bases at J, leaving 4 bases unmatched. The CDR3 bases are TGTGCCAGCAGTTTAGCGGGAGGGGTCCAGACCCAGTACTTC. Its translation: CASSLAGGVQTQYF. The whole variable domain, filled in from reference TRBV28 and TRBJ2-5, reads DVKVTQSSRYLVKRTGEKVFLECVQDMDHENMFWYRQDPGLGLRLIYFSYDVKMKEKGDIPEGYSVSREKKERFSLILESASTNQTSMYLCASSLAGGVQTQYFGPGTRLLVL.

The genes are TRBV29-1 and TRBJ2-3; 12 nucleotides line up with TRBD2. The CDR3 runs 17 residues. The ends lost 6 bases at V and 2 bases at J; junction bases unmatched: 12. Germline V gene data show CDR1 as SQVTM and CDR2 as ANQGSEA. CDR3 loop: CSVIGGGLAGLTDTQYF. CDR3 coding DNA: TGCAGCGTGATCGGGGGCGGACTAGCGGGGCTCACAGATACGCAGTATTTT.

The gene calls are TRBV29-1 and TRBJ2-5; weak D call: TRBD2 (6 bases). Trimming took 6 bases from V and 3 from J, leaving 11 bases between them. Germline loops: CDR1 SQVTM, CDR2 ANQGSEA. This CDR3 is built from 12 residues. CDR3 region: CSVPTRKETQYF. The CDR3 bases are TGCAGCGTCCCGACTAGAAAAGAGACCCAGTACTTC. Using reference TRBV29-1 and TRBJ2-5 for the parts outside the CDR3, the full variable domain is SAVISQKPSRDICQRGTSLTIQCQVDSQVTMMFWYRQQPGQSLTLIATANQGSEATYESGFVIDKFPISRPNLTFSTLTVSNMSPEDSSIYLCSVPTRKETQYFGPGTRLLVL.

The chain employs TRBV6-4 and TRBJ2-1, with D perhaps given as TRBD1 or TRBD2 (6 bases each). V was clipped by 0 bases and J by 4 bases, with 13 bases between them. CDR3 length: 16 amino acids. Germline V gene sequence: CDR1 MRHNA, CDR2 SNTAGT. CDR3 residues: CASSDSVGGGYNEQFF. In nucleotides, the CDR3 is TGTGCCAGCAGTGACTCGGTCGGGGGCGGATACAATGAGCAGTTCTTC.

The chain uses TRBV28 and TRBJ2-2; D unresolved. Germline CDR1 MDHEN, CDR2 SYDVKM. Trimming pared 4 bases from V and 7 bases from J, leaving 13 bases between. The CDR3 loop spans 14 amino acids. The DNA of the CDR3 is TGTGCCAGCAGTTCGCTTGATCGTCACGGGGAGCTGTTTTTT. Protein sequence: CASSSLDRHGELFF.

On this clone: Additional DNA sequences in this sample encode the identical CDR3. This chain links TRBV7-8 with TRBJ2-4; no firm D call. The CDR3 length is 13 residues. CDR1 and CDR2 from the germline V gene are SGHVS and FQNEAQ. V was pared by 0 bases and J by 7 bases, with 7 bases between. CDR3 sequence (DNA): TGTGCCAGCAGCTTAGCGTTAGAGAACATTCAGTACTTC. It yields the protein CASSLALENIQYF.

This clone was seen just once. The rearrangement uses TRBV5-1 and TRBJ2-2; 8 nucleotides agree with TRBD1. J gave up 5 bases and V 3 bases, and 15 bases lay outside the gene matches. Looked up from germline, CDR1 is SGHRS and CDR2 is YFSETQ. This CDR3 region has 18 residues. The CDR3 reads CASSSQTGQGVGTGELFF. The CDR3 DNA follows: TGCGCCAGCAGCTCCCAAACCGGACAGGGCGTAGGGACCGGGGAGCTGTTTTTT.

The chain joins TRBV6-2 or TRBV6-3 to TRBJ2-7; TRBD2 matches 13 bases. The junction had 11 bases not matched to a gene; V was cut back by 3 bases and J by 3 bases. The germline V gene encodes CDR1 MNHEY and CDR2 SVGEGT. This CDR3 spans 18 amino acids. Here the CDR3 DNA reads TGTGCCAGCAGTTATAATGGACTTACTAGCGGGAGGGTCTACGAGCAGTACTTC. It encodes CASSYNGLTSGRVYEQYF.

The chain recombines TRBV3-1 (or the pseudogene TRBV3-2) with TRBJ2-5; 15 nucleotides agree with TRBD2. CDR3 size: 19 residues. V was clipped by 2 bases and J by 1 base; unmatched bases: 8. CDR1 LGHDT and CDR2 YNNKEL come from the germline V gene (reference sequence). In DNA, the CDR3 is TGTGCCAGCAGCCAAAGAGGACTAGCGGGAGGGCCATCCCAAGAGACCCAGTACTTC. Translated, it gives CASSQRGLAGGPSQETQYF.

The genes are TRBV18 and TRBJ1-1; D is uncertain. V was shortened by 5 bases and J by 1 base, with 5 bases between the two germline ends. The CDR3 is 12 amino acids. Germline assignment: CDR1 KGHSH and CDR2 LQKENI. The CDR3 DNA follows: TGTGCCAGCTCATTAGGGAACACTGAAGCTTTCTTT. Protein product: CASSLGNTEAFF.

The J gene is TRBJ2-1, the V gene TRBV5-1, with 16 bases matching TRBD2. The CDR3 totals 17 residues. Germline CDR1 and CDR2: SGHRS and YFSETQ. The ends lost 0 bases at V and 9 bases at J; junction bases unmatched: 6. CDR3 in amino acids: CASSLGGTSGRAVEQFF. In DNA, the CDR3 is TGCGCCAGCAGCTTGGGAGGGACTAGCGGGAGGGCCGTTGAGCAGTTCTTC.

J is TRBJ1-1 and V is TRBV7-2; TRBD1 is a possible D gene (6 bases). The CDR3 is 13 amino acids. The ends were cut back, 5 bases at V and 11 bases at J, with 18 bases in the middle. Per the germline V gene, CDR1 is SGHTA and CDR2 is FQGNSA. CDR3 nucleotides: TGTGCCAGCAGCCTTGGAGGGGACATGGGGGCTTTCTTT. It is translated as CASSLGGDMGAFF.

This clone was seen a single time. The DNA for the CDR3 is TGTGCCAGCTCAGGACTCGATCCGGACTTGGAGCCCCAGCATTTT. Translating it yields CASSGLDPDLEPQHF. The V gene is TRBV18, the J gene TRBJ1-5; D remains ambiguous. This CDR3 is built from 15 residues. Germline V gives CDR1 KGHSH, CDR2 LQKENI. V was pared by 5 bases and J by 8 bases, with 19 bases between.

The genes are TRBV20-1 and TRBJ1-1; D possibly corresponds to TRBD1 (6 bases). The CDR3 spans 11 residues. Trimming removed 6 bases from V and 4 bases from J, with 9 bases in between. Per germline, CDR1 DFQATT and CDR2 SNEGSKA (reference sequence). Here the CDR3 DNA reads TGCAGTGCAGCACAGGGCACTGAAGCTTTCTTT. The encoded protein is CSAAQGTEAFF.